Listed here are 26 T cell receptor beta chains from one sample, sequenced in a study of PD-L1 blockade in urothelial cancer. This table comes from immunoSEQ multiplex PCR, and its TCRdb copy is limited to in-frame clones, with some not included. The sample has 41,000 or so clones; 82% are singletons. The sample in question was PBMCs, obtained around atezolizumab (anti-PD-L1) treatment. These receptors were taken from a man aged 55 to 70 with urothelial cancer.

V and J are TRBV4-2 and TRBJ2-2, with no clear D. Germline CDR1 LGHNA, CDR2 YNFKEQ. The CDR3 runs to 14 residues. V lost 0 bases and J 5 bases, leaving 7 bases between the germline ends. CDR3 protein: CASSQDQLTGELFF. For the CDR3, the DNA is TGTGCCAGCAGCCAAGATCAACTAACCGGGGAGCTGTTTTTT.

The chain is built from TRBV7-2 and TRBJ2-7, with D maybe TRBD1 (6 bases). CDR3 length: 14 residues. Germline V gene sequence: CDR1 SGHTA, CDR2 FQGNSA. V dropped 5 bases and J dropped 5 bases, with 16 bases sitting between them. The CDR3 DNA follows: TGTGCCAGCAGCCCTTCTTTCGGGGACAACGAGCAGTACTTC. The encoded protein is CASSPSFGDNEQYF. Filled out from reference TRBV7-2 and TRBJ2-7, the complete variable domain reads GAGVSQSPSNKVTEKGKDVELRCDPISGHTALYWYRQSLGQGLEFLIYFQGNSAPDKSGLPSDRFSAERTGGSVSTLTIQRTQQEDSAVYLCASSPSFGDNEQYFGPGTRLTVT.

Only one count was recorded for this clone. The chain uses TRBV5-1 and TRBJ2-2, with a possible D match to TRBD1 (6 bases). This CDR3 comprises 14 residues. V was pared by 4 bases and J by 3 bases, with 10 bases between. Germline CDR1 is SGHRS and CDR2 is YFSETQ. The CDR3 sequence is CASSQGLDTGELFF. The CDR3 coding sequence is TGCGCCAGCAGCCAGGGGCTCGACACCGGGGAGCTGTTTTTT.

The J gene is TRBJ2-5, the V gene TRBV18, with 12 bases identical to TRBD1. The J segment lost 0 bases and the V segment lost 3 bases, leaving 5 bases of the junction unmatched. The germline gives CDR1 KGHSH, CDR2 LQKENI. The CDR3 is 17 amino acids. CDR3 sequence (DNA): TGTGCCAGCTCACCTCCGGGACAGGGGGCCTACCAAGAGACCCAGTACTTC. Residues: CASSPPGQGAYQETQYF.

This chain joins TRBV25-1 and TRBJ1-6; D is uncertain. The CDR3 totals 13 residues. Germline V gives CDR1 MGHDK, CDR2 SYGVNS. The V end was cut by 3 bases, the J end by 10 bases, with 10 bases between. CDR3 residues: CASSEAGFSPLHF. The CDR3 coding sequence is TGTGCCAGCAGTGAGGCGGGGTTCTCACCCCTCCACTTT.

This clone was seen just once. The chain uses TRBV9 and TRBJ2-3; D is undetermined. Germline-derived CDR1 and CDR2 are SGDLS and YYNGEE. V was clipped by 0 bases and J by 6 bases, with 20 bases between them. The CDR3 covers 17 residues. This CDR3 is CASSVDIEMSVLDTQYF. The CDR3 DNA is TGTGCCAGCAGCGTAGATATAGAAATGTCCGTACTCGATACGCAGTATTTT. The entire variable domain, with the rest obtained from reference TRBV9 and TRBJ2-3, is as follows: DSGVTQTPKHLITATGQRVTLRCSPRSGDLSVYWYQQSLDQGLQFLIQYYNGEERAKGNILERFSAQQFPDLHSELNLSSLELGDSALYFCASSVDIEMSVLDTQYFGPGTRLTVL.

V is TRBV11-2 and J is TRBJ1-5, with D maybe TRBD1 (5 bases). The germline gives CDR1 SGHAT, CDR2 FQNNGV. The V and J ends lost 1 base and 3 bases respectively, with 13 bases between them. The CDR3 totals 16 residues. DNA of the CDR3: TGTGCCAGCAGCTTAGCCCGACGGGACTACAATCAGCCCCAGCATTTT. This gives the protein CASSLARRDYNQPQHF.

The rearrangement uses TRBV6-6 and TRBJ2-7, with a tentative D call TRBD2 (5 bases). The CDR3 is made up of 13 amino acids. V was pared by 2 bases and J by 1 base, with 6 bases between. From germline, CDR1 is MNHNY and CDR2 SVGAGI (reference sequence). CDR3 in DNA: TGTGCCAGCAGTTACGGGGAGTCCTACGAGCAGTACTTC. Protein sequence: CASSYGESYEQYF.

This clone was detected once. The chain employs TRBV19 and TRBJ2-1, with D perhaps matching TRBD1 (6 bases). V lost 10 bases, J lost 2 bases, and 15 bases lay in between. CDR1 LNHDA and CDR2 SQIVND come from the germline V gene (reference sequence). This CDR3 has 14 amino acids. The CDR3: CATHDRIPYNEQFF. In nucleotides, the CDR3 is TGTGCCACCCACGACAGGATCCCCTACAATGAGCAGTTCTTC.

The chain is built from TRBV5-5 and TRBJ2-7, with 7 bases aligning to TRBD1. Germline CDR1 SGHKS, CDR2 YYEKEE (reference sequence). V shed 4 bases and J 3 bases; nucleotides not matched to a gene: 1. The length of the CDR3 is 12 residues. The chain's CDR3 is CASSPGGYEQYF. Here the CDR3 DNA reads TGTGCCAGCAGCCCAGGGGGCTACGAGCAGTACTTC.

The CDR3 bases are TGCAGCGTTGCCGCGCGACAGGCCCCTAACTATGGCTACACCTTC. Translating it yields CSVAARQAPNYGYTF. The gene calls are TRBV29-1 and TRBJ1-2, with D possibly being TRBD1 (6 bases). CDR3 length equals 15 residues. V was clipped by 4 bases and J by 0 bases, with 15 bases between them. Germline CDR1 is SQVTM and CDR2 is ANQGSEA. Together with reference TRBV29-1 and TRBJ1-2, the CDR3 gives the full variable domain: SAVISQKPSRDICQRGTSLTIQCQVDSQVTMMFWYRQQPGQSLTLIATANQGSEATYESGFVIDKFPISRPNLTFSTLTVSNMSPEDSSIYLCSVAARQAPNYGYTFGSGTRLTVV.

This clone was detected only once. The V and J genes are TRBV5-1 and TRBJ1-2, with 11 bases aligning to TRBD1. The CDR3 is made up of 15 amino acids. The junction had 12 bases not matched to a gene; V was cut back by 6 bases and J by 8 bases. Germline values: CDR1 SGHRS, CDR2 YFSETQ. The CDR3 DNA follows: TGCGCCAGCACCACCGGACAGGGGGCTGTTGGAGGCTACACCTTC. It is translated as CASTTGQGAVGGYTF.

The V gene is TRBV28, the J gene TRBJ1-5, with unresolved D. In germline, CDR1 is MDHEN, CDR2 SYDVKM. V was trimmed by 5 bases and J by 0 bases, leaving 11 bases between them. The CDR3 has 15 amino acids. The chain's CDR3 is CASSRGSYSNQPQHF. DNA of the CDR3: TGTGCCAGCAGTCGAGGGTCTTATAGCAATCAGCCCCAGCATTTT.

This chain connects TRBV5-4 to TRBJ2-5; TRBD2 aligns across 11 bases. The V gene's germline CDR1 is SGHNT and CDR2 YYREEE (reference sequence). This CDR3 contains 17 residues. The junction had 12 bases not matched to a gene; V was cut back by 4 bases and J by 4 bases. The CDR3 nucleotides are TGTGCCAGCAGCCCTTACGGGTTAGCGGGGGGGGTAGAGACCCAGTACTTC. This codes for CASSPYGLAGGVETQYF.

The chain recombines TRBV18 with TRBJ2-2; the D gene is possibly TRBD1 (6 bases). The V end was cut by 0 bases, the J end by 4 bases, with 9 bases between. CDR3 size: 15 residues. CDR1 and CDR2 from the germline V gene are KGHSH and LQKENI. For the CDR3, the DNA is TGTGCCAGCTCACCACCACAGGGTTTCACCGGGGAGCTGTTTTTT. This encodes CASSPPQGFTGELFF. Full variable domain (remainder filled in from reference TRBV18 and TRBJ2-2): NAGVMQNPRHLVRRRGQEARLRCSPMKGHSHVYWYRQLPEEGLKFMVYLQKENIIDESGMPKERFSAEFPKEGPSILRIQQVVRGDSAAYFCASSPPQGFTGELFFGEGSRLTVL.

The chain combines TRBV18 with TRBJ1-3; D remains ambiguous. V was trimmed by 3 bases and J by 0 bases, leaving 12 bases between them. Per the germline V gene, CDR1 is KGHSH and CDR2 is LQKENI. The CDR3 totals 16 residues. In DNA form, the CDR3 reads TGTGCCAGCTCACCGGGCAGGTTGTTCTCTGGAAACACCATATATTTT. Residues: CASSPGRLFSGNTIYF. Full variable domain (outside the CDR3, taken from reference TRBV18 and TRBJ1-3): NAGVMQNPRHLVRRRGQEARLRCSPMKGHSHVYWYRQLPEEGLKFMVYLQKENIIDESGMPKERFSAEFPKEGPSILRIQQVVRGDSAAYFCASSPGRLFSGNTIYFGEGSWLTVV.

CDR3 nucleotides: TGTGCCAGCAGCAAAGGGATGACAGGGTTGGAGACCCAGTACTTC. This sequence encodes CASSKGMTGLETQYF. The chain joins TRBV7-9 to TRBJ2-5; 7 nucleotides align to TRBD1. This CDR3 contains 15 residues. From germline, CDR1 is SEHNR and CDR2 FQNEAQ (reference sequence). V shed 5 bases and J 5 bases; nucleotides not matched to a gene: 11.

This rearrangement joins TRBV7-9 to TRBJ2-5; D is possibly TRBD1 (6 bases). Looked up from germline, CDR1 is SEHNR and CDR2 is FQNEAQ (reference sequence). The V end was cut by 0 bases, the J end by 1 base, with 18 bases between. This CDR3 is 18 amino acids long. Written as DNA, the CDR3 is TGTGCCAGCAGCTTAGCGGAAGGACAGTTAATCAGCCAAGAGACCCAGTACTTC. Its protein product is CASSLAEGQLISQETQYF.

This clone appeared once. V usage is TRBV28 and J usage is TRBJ2-5; perhaps TRBD1 as D (5 bases). V lost 9 bases to trimming and J lost 6 bases, with 17 bases between them. Germline V gives CDR1 MDHEN, CDR2 SYDVKM. This CDR3 contains 13 residues. The CDR3 loop is CASARGRSKTQYF. CDR3 nucleotides: TGTGCCAGTGCAAGGGGTCGGTCCAAGACCCAGTACTTC.

This clone appeared a single time. The V call is TRBV19, the J call TRBJ2-7; tentative D call: TRBD2 (6 bases). Germline-derived CDR1 and CDR2 are LNHDA and SQIVND (reference sequence). CDR3 length: 14 residues. V was pared by 5 bases and J by 4 bases, with 15 bases between. CDR3 protein: CASSQEGIGYEQYF. DNA for the CDR3: TGTGCCAGTAGTCAGGAGGGGATCGGGTACGAGCAGTACTTC.

V gene TRBV4-2 combines with J gene TRBJ1-2, with a weak D call TRBD1 (5 bases). Trimming left V 4 bases short and J 3 bases short, with 12 bases between. Germline CDR1 is LGHNA and CDR2 is YNFKEQ. The CDR3 sequence is 14 residues long. The CDR3 region is CASSLGQGDYGYTF. The CDR3, as DNA: TGTGCCAGCAGCCTCGGACAAGGAGACTATGGCTACACCTTC.

This rearrangement joins TRBV28 to TRBJ1-1; D is possibly TRBD1 (6 bases). This CDR3 is built from 12 residues. Germline CDR1 MDHEN, CDR2 SYDVKM. Trimming took off 8 bases at V and 5 bases at J, with 12 bases between the two ends. CDR3 loop: CASLTGNTEAFF. In DNA, the CDR3 is TGTGCCAGCCTAACAGGGAATACTGAAGCTTTCTTT. Based on the CDR3 plus reference TRBV28 and TRBJ1-1, the full variable domain is DVKVTQSSRYLVKRTGEKVFLECVQDMDHENMFWYRQDPGLGLRLIYFSYDVKMKEKGDIPEGYSVSREKKERFSLILESASTNQTSMYLCASLTGNTEAFFGQGTRLTVV.

CDR3 sequence: CASSLGTSGEAFF. The CDR3 DNA sequence: TGTGCCAGCAGCTTAGGAACGTCCGGGGAAGCTTTCTTT. The chain links TRBV7-9 to TRBJ1-1; D is unclear. CDR1 is SEHNR, CDR2 FQNEAQ, per germline (reference sequence). The CDR3 covers 13 residues. Between the trimmed V and J ends, which lost 1 base and 8 bases, there was a span of 11 bases.

The V and J genes are TRBV7-2 and TRBJ1-6; D unclear. This CDR3 contains 15 residues. Deletions cut 5 bases from V and 1 base from J, with 9 bases between. Germline V gene sequence: CDR1 SGHTA, CDR2 FQGNSA. This CDR3 is CASSPVLSYNSPLHF. The CDR3 DNA reads TGTGCCAGCAGCCCGGTATTGTCCTATAATTCACCCCTCCACTTT.

The chain uses TRBV6-5 and TRBJ2-5; TRBD2 aligns across 11 bases. The CDR3 sequence is 15 residues long. V shed 6 bases and J 5 bases; nucleotides not matched to a gene: 8. The germline V gene has CDR1 MNHEY and CDR2 SVGAGI. CDR3 loop: CASRSSGGQVETQYF. As DNA, the CDR3 is TGTGCCAGCAGGTCTAGCGGGGGGCAGGTGGAGACCCAGTACTTC.

The chain is built from TRBV25-1 and TRBJ1-4; 7 bases line up with TRBD1. The CDR3 is 16 residues long. The junction had 10 bases not matched to a gene; V was cut back by 1 base and J by 8 bases. Germline CDR1 MGHDK, CDR2 SYGVNS. The CDR3 spells CASSESLTGSMEKLFF. CDR3 coding DNA: TGTGCCAGCAGTGAATCTCTGACAGGGAGTATGGAAAAACTGTTTTTT. The full variable domain, with the rest looked up from reference TRBV25-1 and TRBJ1-4, is EADIYQTPRYLVIGTGKKITLECSQTMGHDKMYWYQQDPGMELHLIHYSYGVNSTEKGDLSSESTVSRIRTEHFPLTLESARPSHTSQYLCASSESLTGSMEKLFFGSGTQLSVL.